The 12 T cell receptor beta chains listed next were all sequenced from one sample in a study of T-cell memory formation after mild COVID-19. TCRdb re-derived calls from the 5' RACE reads in MiXCR, one entry per CDR3 protein. Among hundreds of thousands of distinct CDR3 sequences, 20% to 25% were seen once, and the ten largest hold around 9.5%. Sequencing was performed on PBMCs or a T cell subset sorted from them (not recorded which). These receptors were collected from an adult woman who had mild COVID-19 (a few samples of this study predate the infection). Cell type and time point are not known.

This clonotype turned up a few times. The CDR3, as DNA: TGCGCCAGCAGCCTAATCGACAGGGGGAACACTGAAGCTTTCTTT. Its translation: CASSLIDRGNTEAFF. The chain uses TRBV5-1 and TRBJ1-1; TRBD1 matches 8 bases. Trimming cost V 4 bases and J 1 base; bases outside gene matches: 6. This CDR3 region has 15 residues. Germline values: CDR1 SGHRS, CDR2 YFSETQ.

This chain links TRBV7-2 with TRBJ2-7, with D unclear. The CDR3 consists of 15 residues. With 5 bases removed from V and 2 bases from J, the gap between germline ends came to 16 bases. Germline V lookup: CDR1 SGHTA, CDR2 FQGNSA. The CDR3 here is CASSLGRTDTYEQYF. The CDR3 region has the DNA TGTGCCAGCAGCCTGGGTCGCACAGATACCTACGAGCAGTACTTC.

The gene calls are TRBV20-1 and TRBJ2-6; possibly TRBD1 for D (6 bases). There are 14 residues in the CDR3. Between the trimmed V and J ends, which lost 2 bases and 3 bases, there was a span of 8 bases. Germline values: CDR1 DFQATT, CDR2 SNEGSKA (reference sequence). CDR3 DNA: TGCAGTGCTAGAAAGGGGGTTGGGGCCAACGTCCTGACTTTC. This translates into CSARKGVGANVLTF.

The table lists this clonotype with a few counts. This chain uses TRBV5-1 with TRBJ2-1; D ambiguous. CDR1 and CDR2 from the germline V gene are SGHRS and YFSETQ. The CDR3 is made up of 12 amino acids. V lost 2 bases and J 8 bases, leaving 8 bases between the germline ends. The CDR3 region has the DNA TGCGCCAGCAGCTTATACCGGGATGAGCAGTTCTTC. Translated: CASSLYRDEQFF.

This clonotype has only a few counts. The rearrangement uses TRBV6-2 or TRBV6-3 and TRBJ2-7; 7 bases match TRBD1. The CDR3 is 12 residues long. Per germline, CDR1 MNHEY and CDR2 SVGEGT. The junction had 5 bases not matched to a gene; V was cut back by 6 bases and J by 6 bases. The CDR3 DNA is TGTGCCAGCAGCTCATGGACAGGCGAGCAGTACTTC. This encodes CASSSWTGEQYF.

The V gene is TRBV7-9, the J gene TRBJ2-1, with 8 bases lining up with TRBD2. The CDR3 runs to 13 residues. The germline V gene has CDR1 SEHNR and CDR2 FQNEAQ (reference sequence). Trimming cost V 3 bases and J 10 bases; bases outside gene matches: 5. CDR3 bases: TGTGCCAGCAGCTTGAGCGGGAGTTTGGAGCAGTTCTTC. This encodes CASSLSGSLEQFF.

The gene calls are TRBV18 and TRBJ2-3, with 8 bases identical to TRBD2. This CDR3 comprises 14 residues. Looked up from germline, CDR1 is KGHSH and CDR2 is LQKENI. The junction had 2 bases not matched to a gene; V was cut back by 2 bases and J by 4 bases. The CDR3 region is CASSPGTRADTQYF. The CDR3 coding sequence is TGTGCCAGCTCACCAGGGACTAGAGCAGATACGCAGTATTTT.

The CDR3 sequence is CASSSSNQPGYTF. The CDR3 DNA sequence: TGCGCCAGCAGCTCGTCGAATCAGCCCGGCTACACCTTC. The chain recombines TRBV5-1 with TRBJ1-2; D call uncertain. Deletions cut 3 bases from V and 8 bases from J, with 14 bases between. The CDR3 has 13 amino acids. Germline loops: CDR1 SGHRS, CDR2 YFSETQ.

J is TRBJ2-3 and V is TRBV7-9, with 15 bases aligning to TRBD2. The germline gives CDR1 SEHNR, CDR2 FQNEAQ (reference sequence). V lost 3 bases, J lost 1 base, and 2 bases stayed unmatched. The CDR3 loop spans 17 amino acids. This CDR3 reads CASSLGLAGGRTDTQYF. The CDR3 nucleotides are TGTGCCAGCAGCTTGGGACTAGCGGGGGGCCGCACAGATACGCAGTATTTT.

This chain uses TRBV6-1 with TRBJ2-3; 10 bases fit TRBD1. This CDR3 has 16 residues. Germline-derived CDR1 and CDR2 are MNHNS and SASEGT. V was pared by 1 base and J by 4 bases, with 5 bases of the junction left unmatched. The CDR3 reads CASSEVVTGGSDTQYF. The CDR3 DNA follows: TGTGCCAGCAGTGAAGTCGTGACAGGGGGCTCAGATACGCAGTATTTT.

This clonotype showed up just once. CDR3 in amino acids: CASSFNPLEVTDTQYF. The CDR3 nucleotides are TGTGCCAGCAGCTTTAACCCCTTGGAGGTGACAGATACGCAGTATTTT. The chain uses TRBV7-2 and TRBJ2-3, with a possible D match to TRBD2 (5 bases). V was cut by 3 bases and J by 3 bases, with 16 bases left in between. The CDR3 consists of 16 residues. Germline V gene sequence: CDR1 SGHTA, CDR2 FQGNSA.

V usage is TRBV4-3 and J usage is TRBJ2-1; D perhaps matches TRBD1 (6 bases). The CDR3 contains 15 residues. Per the germline V gene, CDR1 is LGHNA and CDR2 is YSLEER. V was shortened by 1 base and J by 8 bases, with 15 bases between the two germline ends. CDR3 DNA sequence: TGCGCCAGCAGCCAAGCGGGCAGGGACAATGATGAGCAGTTCTTC. Residues: CASSQAGRDNDEQFF.